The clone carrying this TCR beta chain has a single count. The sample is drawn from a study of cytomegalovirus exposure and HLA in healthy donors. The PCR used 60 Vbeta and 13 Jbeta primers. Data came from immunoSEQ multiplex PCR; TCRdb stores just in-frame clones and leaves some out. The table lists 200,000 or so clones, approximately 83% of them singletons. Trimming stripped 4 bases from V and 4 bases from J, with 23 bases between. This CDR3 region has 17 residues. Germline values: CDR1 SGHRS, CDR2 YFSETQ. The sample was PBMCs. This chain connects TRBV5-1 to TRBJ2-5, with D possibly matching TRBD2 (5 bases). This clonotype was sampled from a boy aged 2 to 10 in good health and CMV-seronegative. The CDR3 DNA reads TGCGCCAGCAGCCCGCTTGGGGTAGGCGGGTTCGGAGAGACCCAGTACTTC. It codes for CASSPLGVGGFGETQYF. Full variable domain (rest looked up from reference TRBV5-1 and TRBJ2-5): KAGVTQTPRYLIKTRGQQVTLSCSPISGHRSVSWYQQTPGQGLQFLFEYFSETQRNKGNFPGRFSGRQFSNSRSEMNVSTLELGDSALYLCASSPLGVGGFGETQYFGPGTRLLVL.